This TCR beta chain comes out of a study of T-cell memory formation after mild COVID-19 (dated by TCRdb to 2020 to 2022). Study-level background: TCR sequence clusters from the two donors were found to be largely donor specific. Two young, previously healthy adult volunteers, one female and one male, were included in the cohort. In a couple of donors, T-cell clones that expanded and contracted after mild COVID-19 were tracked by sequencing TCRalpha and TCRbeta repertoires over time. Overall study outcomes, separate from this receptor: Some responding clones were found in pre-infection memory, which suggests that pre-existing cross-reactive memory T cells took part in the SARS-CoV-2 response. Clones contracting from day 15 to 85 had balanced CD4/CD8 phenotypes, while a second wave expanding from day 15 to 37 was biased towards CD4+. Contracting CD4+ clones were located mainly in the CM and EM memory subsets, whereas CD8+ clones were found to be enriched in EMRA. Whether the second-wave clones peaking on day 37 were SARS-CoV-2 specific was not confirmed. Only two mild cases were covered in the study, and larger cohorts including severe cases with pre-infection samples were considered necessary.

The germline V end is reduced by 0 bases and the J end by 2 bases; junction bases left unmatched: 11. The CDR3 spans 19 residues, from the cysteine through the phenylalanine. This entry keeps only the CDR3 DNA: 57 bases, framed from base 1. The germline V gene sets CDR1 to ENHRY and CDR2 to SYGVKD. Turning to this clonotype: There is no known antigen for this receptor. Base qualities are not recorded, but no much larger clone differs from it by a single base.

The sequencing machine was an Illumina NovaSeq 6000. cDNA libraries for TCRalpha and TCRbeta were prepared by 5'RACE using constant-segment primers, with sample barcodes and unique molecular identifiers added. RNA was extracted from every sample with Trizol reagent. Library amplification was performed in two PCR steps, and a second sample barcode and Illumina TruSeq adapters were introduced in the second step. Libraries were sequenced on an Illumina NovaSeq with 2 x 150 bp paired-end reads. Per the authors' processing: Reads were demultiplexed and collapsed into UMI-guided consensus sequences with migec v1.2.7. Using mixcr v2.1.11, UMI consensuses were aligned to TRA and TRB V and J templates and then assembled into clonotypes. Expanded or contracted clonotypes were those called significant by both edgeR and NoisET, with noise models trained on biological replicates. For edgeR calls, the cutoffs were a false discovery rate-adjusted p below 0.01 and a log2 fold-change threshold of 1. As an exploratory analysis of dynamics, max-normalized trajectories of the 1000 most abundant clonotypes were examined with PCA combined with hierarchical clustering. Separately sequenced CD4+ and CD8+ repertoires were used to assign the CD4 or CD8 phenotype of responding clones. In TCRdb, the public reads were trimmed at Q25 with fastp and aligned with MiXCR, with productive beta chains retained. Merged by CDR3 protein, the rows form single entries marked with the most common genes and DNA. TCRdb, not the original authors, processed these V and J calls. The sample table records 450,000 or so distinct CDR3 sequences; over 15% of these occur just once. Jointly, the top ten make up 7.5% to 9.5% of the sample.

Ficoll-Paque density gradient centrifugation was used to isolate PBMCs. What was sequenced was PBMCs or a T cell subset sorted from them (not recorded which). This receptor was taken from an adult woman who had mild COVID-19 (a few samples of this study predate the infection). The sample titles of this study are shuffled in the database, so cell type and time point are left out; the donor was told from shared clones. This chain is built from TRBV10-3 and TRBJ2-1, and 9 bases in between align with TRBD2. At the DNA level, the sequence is TGTGCCATCAGTGAGTCGAGCGGGAGGAGGTCCGGGGCCTACAATGAGCAGTTCTTC. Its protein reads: CAISESSGRRSGAYNEQFF.